This is a list of T cell receptor beta chains from one sample in a study of blood T cells in healthy people across ages. TCRdb fed the 5' RACE reads into MiXCR, producing one record per CDR3 protein. Altogether more than 650,000 distinct CDR3 sequences are present, 20% to 30% being singletons, with the ten largest covering roughly 3.1%. Separately, the same data were catalogued under a study of T cells of mothers and their children.

The sample taken for sequencing was blood. The receptors shown here come from a boy aged 5-17 years in good health. CDR3s include the opening cysteine and the closing phenylalanine or tryptophan. D genes are given only for firm matches. Clone sizes are given selectively: once, few, many, or a class where the clone is expanded.

CDR3aa: CASSLVYRATGNTIYF; CDR3nt: TGTGCCAGCAGCTTAGTTTACAGGGCGACTGGAAACACCATATATTTT; j_gene: TRBJ1-3; abundance: few; d_gene: .; v_gene: TRBV7-2
CDR3aa: CASSYKGEYGYTF; CDR3nt: TGTGCCAGCAGCTACAAGGGAGAATACGGCTACACCTTC; j_gene: TRBJ1-2; abundance: .; d_gene: .; v_gene: TRBV7-9
CDR3aa: CASSYRDRVRDEQFF; CDR3nt: TGTGCCAGCAGTTACCGGGACAGGGTTAGAGATGAGCAGTTCTTC; j_gene: TRBJ2-1; abundance: few; d_gene: TRBD1; v_gene: TRBV6-5
CDR3aa: CASSQEAGEETQYF; CDR3nt: TGTGCCAGCAGCCAAGAAGCGGGGGAGGAGACCCAGTACTTC; j_gene: TRBJ2-5; abundance: few; d_gene: TRBD2; v_gene: TRBV3-1
CDR3aa: CASRRLDEQYF; CDR3nt: TGTGCCAGCCGACGGTTGGACGAACAGTACTTC; j_gene: TRBJ2-5; abundance: .; d_gene: .; v_gene: TRBV2
CDR3aa: CASSPQWKLQPQHF; CDR3nt: TGTGCCAGCAGTCCTCAGTGGAAGCTTCAGCCCCAGCATTTT; j_gene: TRBJ1-5; abundance: .; d_gene: .; v_gene: TRBV28
CDR3aa: CASSYSENTEAFF; CDR3nt: TGTGCCAGCAGTTACTCAGAGAACACTGAAGCTTTCTTT; j_gene: TRBJ1-1; abundance: many; d_gene: .; v_gene: TRBV6-5
CDR3aa: CASSDRQVQETQYF; CDR3nt: TGTGCCAGCAGCGATCGACAGGTCCAAGAGACCCAGTACTTC; j_gene: TRBJ2-5; abundance: few; d_gene: .; v_gene: TRBV7-9
CDR3aa: CASSEGRGGGHEQYF; CDR3nt: TGTGCCAGCAGTGAAGGTAGGGGAGGAGGTCACGAGCAGTACTTC; j_gene: TRBJ2-7; abundance: .; d_gene: .; v_gene: TRBV2
CDR3aa: CASRPPGLPKSSYNEQFF; CDR3nt: TGTGCCAGCAGGCCTCCGGGACTTCCTAAAAGCTCCTACAATGAGCAGTTCTTC; j_gene: TRBJ2-1; abundance: once; d_gene: .; v_gene: TRBV7-9
CDR3aa: CSVEVWLNEQFF; CDR3nt: TGCAGCGTTGAAGTTTGGCTCAATGAGCAGTTCTTC; j_gene: TRBJ2-1; abundance: .; d_gene: .; v_gene: TRBV29-1
CDR3aa: CASSETVTQYF; CDR3nt: TGTGCCAGCAGTGAAACCGTGACCCAGTACTTC; j_gene: TRBJ2-5; abundance: .; d_gene: .; v_gene: TRBV6-1
CDR3aa: CSARDQGLWYF; CDR3nt: TGCAGTGCTAGAGATCAGGGATTGTGGTACTTC; j_gene: TRBJ2-5; abundance: few; d_gene: .; v_gene: TRBV20-1
CDR3aa: CASSLKSAGELFF; CDR3nt: TGTGCCAGCAGTTTAAAGTCCGCCGGGGAGCTGTTTTTT; j_gene: TRBJ2-2; abundance: few; d_gene: .; v_gene: TRBV27
CDR3aa: CSARDSYNQPQHF; CDR3nt: TGCAGTGCTAGGGACAGTTACAATCAGCCCCAGCATTTT; j_gene: TRBJ1-5; abundance: .; d_gene: .; v_gene: TRBV20-1
CDR3aa: CASTITPPTNEKLFF; CDR3nt: TGTGCCAGCACTATAACTCCTCCAACTAATGAAAAACTGTTTTTT; j_gene: TRBJ1-4; abundance: .; d_gene: .; v_gene: TRBV6-6